One and the same sample provided the 25 T cell receptor beta chains below, sequenced in a study of human T cells and chemical hapten exposure. TCRdb redid the calling of the RACE reads with MiXCR, one entry per CDR3 protein. The sample has roughly 110,000 distinct CDR3 sequences; roughly 12% are singletons. Sample time point: pre-sensitization, week 0. Documented treatment: therapeutic diphenylcyclopropenone sensitization with weekly scalp DPC. Material: whole blood, obtained in connection with sensitization to the hapten diphenylcyclopropenone (DPC). The source of these receptors is a woman between 50 and 59 years old with alopecia areata. Some clones in this sample may be carry-over from other donors' samples.

This clonotype appeared many times. V and J are TRBV7-6 and TRBJ1-1; D ambiguous. The V end lost 5 bases, the J end lost 1 base, and 8 bases lay between the germline ends. CDR1 is SGHVS and CDR2 is FNYEAQ in the germline V gene. CDR3 length: 13 amino acids. CDR3: CASSPYGNTEAFF. The CDR3 DNA sequence: TGTGCCAGCAGCCCTTATGGGAACACTGAAGCTTTCTTT.

In this sample, this clonotype turned up a few times. The chain is built from TRBV18 and TRBJ1-5; TRBD1 is a possible D gene (5 bases). Germline V gene data show CDR1 as KGHSH and CDR2 as LQKENI. The V end lost 4 bases, the J end lost 2 bases, and 9 bases lay between the germline ends. This CDR3 spans 14 amino acids. The CDR3 protein is CASSLGDGNQPQHF. The CDR3 DNA sequence: TGTGCCAGCTCACTGGGGGACGGCAATCAGCCCCAGCATTTT.

This clonotype was counted between two and nine times. The chain has TRBV28 and TRBJ2-7, with D tentatively TRBD1 or TRBD2 (5 bases each). V dropped 3 bases and J dropped 3 bases, with 9 bases sitting between them. The CDR3 has 13 residues. Per germline, CDR1 MDHEN and CDR2 SYDVKM. The CDR3, as DNA: TGTGCCAGCAGTTTCGGGGACCGCTACGAGCAGTACTTC. Amino acids: CASSFGDRYEQYF.

This clonotype was counted only a few times. The chain carries TRBV7-9 and TRBJ1-5; D not resolved. The CDR3 is 12 residues long. Per the germline V gene, CDR1 is SEHNR and CDR2 is FQNEAQ (reference sequence). Trimming removed 4 bases from V and 4 bases from J, with 5 bases in between. CDR3 DNA sequence: TGTGCCAGCAGCTATATAAATCAGCCCCAGCATTTT. Amino acid sequence: CASSYINQPQHF.

This chain links TRBV5-1 with TRBJ2-7; TRBD2 matches at 12 bases. This CDR3 is built from 14 residues. V trimming: 0 bases; J trimming: 5 bases; junction bases outside the gene matches: 0. Germline CDR1 SGHRS, CDR2 YFSETQ. The CDR3 loop reads CASSLGTSGDEQYF. For the CDR3, the DNA is TGCGCCAGCAGCTTGGGGACTAGCGGGGACGAGCAGTACTTC.

This clonotype appeared a few times. The chain employs TRBV27 and TRBJ1-1, with TRBD1 as a possible D gene (5 bases). There are 14 residues in the CDR3. Trimming took 6 bases from V and 9 from J, leaving 20 bases between them. CDR1 is MNHEY, CDR2 SMNVEV, per germline (reference sequence). CDR3 coding DNA: TGTGCCAGCAGCCTCGAAGCGGGGGAGGACAAAGCTTTCTTT. It specifies CASSLEAGEDKAFF.

There are a few counts of this clonotype. The rearrangement links TRBV4-3 to TRBJ1-1; D is ambiguous. V lost 1 base to trimming and J lost 6 bases, with 9 bases between them. The length of the CDR3 is 13 residues. Germline V gene sequence: CDR1 LGHNA, CDR2 YSLEER. The CDR3 sequence is CASSQAGSAEAFF. The CDR3 DNA reads TGCGCCAGCAGCCAAGCAGGATCGGCTGAAGCTTTCTTT.

This clonotype was recorded at least ten times. The chain uses TRBV2 and TRBJ2-2, with 8 bases aligning to TRBD1. After removal of 8 bases from V and 1 base from J, the junction contained 3 bases not matched to a gene. Germline-derived CDR1 and CDR2 are SNHLY and FYNNEI. The CDR3 loop spans 14 amino acids. The CDR3 DNA reads as TGTGCCAGCTTCGGACAGGGGAACACCGGGGAGCTGTTTTTT. Its translation: CASFGQGNTGELFF.

A note on this clonotype: A read error may be the cause here, since a much bigger clone is one base away. The genes are TRBV6-1 and TRBJ1-5; D remains ambiguous. This CDR3 comprises 13 residues. Germline V gene sequence: CDR1 MNHNS, CDR2 SASEGT. In nucleotides, the CDR3 is TGTACCAGCAGCCCTCATAGCAATCAGCCCCAGCATTTT. It encodes CTSSPHSNQPQHF.

This clonotype has more than one count but fewer than ten. This chain links TRBV7-2 with TRBJ1-5; the D is unclear. V lost 1 base and J 2 bases, leaving 9 bases between the germline ends. Germline loops: CDR1 SGHTA, CDR2 FQGNSA. There are 15 residues in the CDR3. In DNA, the CDR3 is TGTGCCAGCAGCTTAGGGATGGATGGCAATCAGCCCCAGCATTTT. Translation: CASSLGMDGNQPQHF.

The chain carries TRBV5-4 and TRBJ2-7; D is unresolved. The CDR3 contains 13 residues. Trimming took off 4 bases at V and 3 bases at J, with 11 bases between the two ends. Germline-derived CDR1 and CDR2 are SGHNT and YYREEE (reference sequence). The CDR3: CASSSSSSYEQYF. The CDR3 coding sequence is TGTGCCAGCAGCAGTAGCAGCAGCTACGAGCAGTACTTC.

For the CDR3, the DNA is TGTGCCAGCAGTTTTTACTCCCCTAAGGGAGAAAAACTGTTTTTT. Amino acid sequence: CASSFYSPKGEKLFF. The genes are TRBV12-3 or TRBV12-4 and TRBJ1-4; no reliable D call. V was trimmed by 3 bases and J by 8 bases, leaving 16 bases between them. The CDR3 has 15 residues.

This clonotype was found many times. The chain couples TRBV6-5 to TRBJ2-7; TRBD2 agrees at 9 bases. The CDR3 consists of 13 residues. The ends lost 5 bases at V and 4 bases at J; junction bases unmatched: 3. Looked up from germline, CDR1 is MNHEY and CDR2 is SVGAGI. The CDR3 sequence: CASSRAGGYEQYF. The CDR3 DNA follows: TGTGCCAGCAGTAGAGCGGGGGGTTACGAGCAGTACTTC.

This clonotype came up a few times. The J gene is TRBJ2-7, the V gene TRBV10-3; TRBD1 matches at 8 bases. This CDR3 has 15 amino acids. Losses at the gene ends were 5 bases for V and 6 bases for J; bases not matched to a gene: 12. CDR1 is ENHRY and CDR2 is SYGVKD in the germline V gene. DNA of the CDR3: TGTGCCATCAGTACCAAGACAGGGGTAAAAGGCGAGCAGTACTTC. Residues: CAISTKTGVKGEQYF.

Worth noting for this clonotype: Since a much larger clone is just one base distant, this may be a read error. In DNA form, the CDR3 reads TGTGCCAGCAGTTTTCGGACTAGCGGGAGCGGTCGGAATGAGCAGTTCTTC. Its translation is CASSFRTSGSGRNEQFF. The V gene is TRBV28, the J gene TRBJ2-1, with 13 positions matching TRBD2. Germline CDR1 and CDR2: MDHEN and SYDVKM. With 3 bases clipped from V and 7 bases from J, the junction kept 9 bases outside the gene matches. This CDR3 comprises 17 residues.

A few counts support this clonotype. This chain joins TRBV6-6 and TRBJ1-4, with 7 bases that match TRBD1. Germline trimming cut 5 bases from V and 8 bases from J; bases unmatched to any gene: 8. The V gene's germline CDR1 is MNHNY and CDR2 SVGAGI (reference sequence). The CDR3 sequence is 14 residues long. As DNA, the CDR3 is TGTGCCAGCAGTCAAGGGGGCGCGGAGGAAAAACTGTTTTTT. Protein product: CASSQGGAEEKLFF.

The rearrangement uses TRBV5-1 and TRBJ2-5; TRBD2 agrees at 10 bases. The ends lost 0 bases at V and 2 bases at J; junction bases unmatched: 7. This CDR3 region has 17 residues. Germline lookup yields CDR1 SGHRS and CDR2 YFSETQ. This CDR3 is CASSLELAGGIQETQYF. The DNA for the CDR3 is TGCGCCAGCAGCTTGGAATTAGCGGGAGGCATACAAGAGACCCAGTACTTC. Variable domain in full (rest from reference TRBV5-1 and TRBJ2-5): KAGVTQTPRYLIKTRGQQVTLSCSPISGHRSVSWYQQTPGQGLQFLFEYFSETQRNKGNFPGRFSGRQFSNSRSEMNVSTLELGDSALYLCASSLELAGGIQETQYFGPGTRLLVL.

Many counts were recorded for this clonotype. The chain recombines TRBV12-3 or TRBV12-4 with TRBJ2-2; D is undetermined. Trimming removed 7 bases at V and 7 bases at J, with 10 bases between. The CDR3 is 12 amino acids. The CDR3 nucleotides are TGTGCCAGCACCTCGCCGGGCGGGGAGCTGTTTTTT. Translated, it gives CASTSPGGELFF.

This chain joins TRBV18 and TRBJ1-5; 10 nucleotides agree with TRBD1. The germline V gene encodes CDR1 KGHSH and CDR2 LQKENI. The CDR3 totals 14 residues. Trimming removed 4 bases from V and 4 bases from J; junction bases left unmatched: 1. Here the CDR3 DNA reads TGTGCCAGCTCACGACAGGGGGCGAATCAGCCCCAGCATTTT. The encoded protein is CASSRQGANQPQHF. Full variable domain (remainder filled in from reference TRBV18 and TRBJ1-5): NAGVMQNPRHLVRRRGQEARLRCSPMKGHSHVYWYRQLPEEGLKFMVYLQKENIIDESGMPKERFSAEFPKEGPSILRIQQVVRGDSAAYFCASSRQGANQPQHFGDGTRLSIL.

This clonotype was recorded at least ten times. The chain recombines TRBV28 with TRBJ2-2; TRBD2 aligns across 7 bases. Per the germline V gene, CDR1 is MDHEN and CDR2 is SYDVKM. The CDR3 is 15 amino acids. With V trimmed by 6 bases and J by 0 bases, 4 bases remained unmatched. Here the CDR3 reads CASSLGGSNTGELFF. CDR3 in DNA: TGTGCCAGCAGCCTGGGGGGGTCGAACACCGGGGAGCTGTTTTTT.

This clonotype was seen more than once but under ten times. V usage is TRBV28 and J usage is TRBJ1-1, with D possibly TRBD1 on 5 matching bases. Germline V lookup: CDR1 MDHEN, CDR2 SYDVKM. The V end was cut by 7 bases, the J end by 3 bases, with 18 bases between. There are 15 residues in the CDR3. In DNA form, the CDR3 reads TGTGCCAGCACCCCGTCCCGACAGCTCGACACTGAAGCTTTCTTT. Its protein is CASTPSRQLDTEAFF.

V is TRBV25-1 and J is TRBJ1-4; 9 positions agree with TRBD1. J gave up 7 bases and V 5 bases, and 8 bases lay outside the gene matches. This CDR3 region has 15 residues. The V gene's germline CDR1 is MGHDK and CDR2 SYGVNS. The CDR3 loop reads CASSSWGQGGEKLFF. CDR3 nucleotide sequence: TGTGCCAGCAGTAGTTGGGGACAGGGTGGTGAAAAACTGTTTTTT.

This chain links TRBV4-1 with TRBJ1-1; D call uncertain. CDR1 and CDR2 (germline): MGHRA, YSYEKL. V was trimmed by 5 bases and J by 11 bases, leaving 12 bases between them. There are 11 residues in the CDR3. This chain's CDR3 is CASSAGERAFF. The CDR3 DNA reads as TGCGCCAGCAGCGCAGGAGAGAGGGCTTTCTTT.

This clonotype has at least ten counts. J is TRBJ2-1 and V is TRBV28, with 8 nucleotides matching TRBD1. This CDR3 has 13 amino acids. The junction had 5 bases not matched to a gene; V was cut back by 5 bases and J by 8 bases. Looked up from germline, CDR1 is MDHEN and CDR2 is SYDVKM. This chain's CDR3 is CASSTGTGHEQFF. CDR3 in DNA: TGTGCCAGCAGTACGGGGACAGGACATGAGCAGTTCTTC.

The gene calls are TRBV18 and TRBJ1-2, with TRBD1 matching 7 bases. Per germline, CDR1 KGHSH and CDR2 LQKENI. V shed 3 bases and J 3 bases; nucleotides not matched to a gene: 13. CDR3 length: 17 amino acids. The CDR3 protein is CASSPTLTGSKDYGYTF. In DNA form, the CDR3 reads TGTGCCAGCTCACCTACCCTGACAGGGTCGAAGGACTATGGCTACACCTTC.